This T cell receptor (beta chain) was captured by sequencing in a study of T cell responses to AZD1222 COVID-19 vaccine. Assay: immunoSEQ multiplex PCR; the TCRdb copy retains only in-frame clones and omits some. The sample consists of some 180,000 clones, 85% to 95% of them appearing once. Trimming removed 4 bases from V and 0 bases from J; junction bases left unmatched: 21. The CDR3 contains 21 residues. Germline V gene data show CDR1 as LNHDA and CDR2 as SQIVND (reference sequence). The sequence derives from an adult who received the AZD1222 COVID-19 vaccine. The chain combines TRBV19 with TRBJ1-5; 7 bases fit TRBD1. The material sequenced was peripheral blood, taken 28 days after the second AZD1222 dose. As DNA, the CDR3 is TGTGCCAGTAGTACAAGCCCTCGACAGGGCGCGAGTAAGTATAGCAATCAGCCCCAGCATTTT. Amino acids: CASSTSPRQGASKYSNQPQHF.